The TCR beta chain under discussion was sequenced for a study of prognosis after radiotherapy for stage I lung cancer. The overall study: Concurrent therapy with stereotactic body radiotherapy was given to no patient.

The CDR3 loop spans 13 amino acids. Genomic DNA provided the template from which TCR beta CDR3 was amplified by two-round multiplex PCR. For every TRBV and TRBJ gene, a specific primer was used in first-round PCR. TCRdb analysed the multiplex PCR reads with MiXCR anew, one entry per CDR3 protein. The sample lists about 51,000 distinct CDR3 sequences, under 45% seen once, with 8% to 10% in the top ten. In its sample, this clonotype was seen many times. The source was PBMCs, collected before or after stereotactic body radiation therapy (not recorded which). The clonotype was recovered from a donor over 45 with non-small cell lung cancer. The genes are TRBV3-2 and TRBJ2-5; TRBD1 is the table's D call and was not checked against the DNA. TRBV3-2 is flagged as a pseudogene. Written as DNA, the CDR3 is TGTGCCAGCAGCCAAGGAGGGGGAGAGACCCAGTACTTC. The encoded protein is CASSQGGGETQYF.